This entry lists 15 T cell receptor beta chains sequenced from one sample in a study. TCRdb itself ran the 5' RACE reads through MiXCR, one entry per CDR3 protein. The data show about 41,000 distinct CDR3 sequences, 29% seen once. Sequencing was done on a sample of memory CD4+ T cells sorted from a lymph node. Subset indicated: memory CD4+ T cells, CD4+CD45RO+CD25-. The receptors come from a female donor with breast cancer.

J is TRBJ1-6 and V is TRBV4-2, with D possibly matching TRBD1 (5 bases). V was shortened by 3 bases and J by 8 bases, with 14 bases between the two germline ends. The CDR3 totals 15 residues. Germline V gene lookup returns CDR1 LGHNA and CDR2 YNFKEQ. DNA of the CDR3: TGTGCCAGCAGCCATTCCAGGGTAGAAGATTCACCCCTCCACTTT. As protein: CASSHSRVEDSPLHF.

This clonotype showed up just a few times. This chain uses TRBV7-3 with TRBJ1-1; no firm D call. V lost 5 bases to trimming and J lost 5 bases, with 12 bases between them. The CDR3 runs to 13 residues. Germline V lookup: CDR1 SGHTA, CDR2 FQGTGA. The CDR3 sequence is CASSHRGLTEAFF. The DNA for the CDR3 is TGTGCCAGCAGCCACCGAGGACTGACTGAAGCTTTCTTT.

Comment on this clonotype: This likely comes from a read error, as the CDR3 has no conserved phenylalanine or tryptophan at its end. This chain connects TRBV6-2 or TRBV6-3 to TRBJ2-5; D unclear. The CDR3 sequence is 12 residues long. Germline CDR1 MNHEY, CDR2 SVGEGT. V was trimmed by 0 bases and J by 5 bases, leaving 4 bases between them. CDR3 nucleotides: TGTGCCAGCAGTTACTCGACGGAGACCCAGTACGTC. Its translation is CASSYSTETQYV.

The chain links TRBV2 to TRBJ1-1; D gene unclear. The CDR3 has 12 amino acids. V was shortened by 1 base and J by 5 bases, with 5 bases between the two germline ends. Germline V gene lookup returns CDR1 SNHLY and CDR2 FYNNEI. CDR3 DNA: TGTGCCAGCAGTGAAGTAGGGACTGAAGCTTTCTTT. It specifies CASSEVGTEAFF.

The CDR3 protein is CAIREQGFGETQYF. The CDR3, as DNA: TGTGCCATCAGGGAACAGGGCTTTGGCGAGACCCAGTACTTC. The V call is TRBV10-3, the J call TRBJ2-5; a weak D match, TRBD1 (6 bases). The germline V gene encodes CDR1 ENHRY and CDR2 SYGVKD. The CDR3 loop spans 14 amino acids. V lost 6 bases and J 5 bases, leaving 16 bases between the germline ends.

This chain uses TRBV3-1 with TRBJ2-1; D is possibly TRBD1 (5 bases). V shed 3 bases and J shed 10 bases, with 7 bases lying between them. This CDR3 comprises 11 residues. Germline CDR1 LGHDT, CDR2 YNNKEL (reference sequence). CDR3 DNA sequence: TGTGCCAGCAGCCACCAGGGAGAGCAGTTCTTC. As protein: CASSHQGEQFF.

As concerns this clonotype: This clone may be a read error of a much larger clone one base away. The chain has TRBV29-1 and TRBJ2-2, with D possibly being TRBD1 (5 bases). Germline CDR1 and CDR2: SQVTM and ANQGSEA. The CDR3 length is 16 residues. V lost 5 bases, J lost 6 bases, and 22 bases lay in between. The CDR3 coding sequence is TGCAGCGTTAAAGGTACAGGAACAGACCCGCCCGGGGAGCTGTTTTTT. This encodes CSVKGTGTDPPGELFF.

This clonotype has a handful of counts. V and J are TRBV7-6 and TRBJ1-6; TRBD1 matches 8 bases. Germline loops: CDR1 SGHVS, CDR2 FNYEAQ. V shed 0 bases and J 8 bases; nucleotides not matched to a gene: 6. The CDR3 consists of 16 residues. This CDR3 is CASSLAPGGEYSPLHF. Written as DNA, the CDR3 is TGTGCCAGCAGCTTAGCACCAGGGGGCGAGTATTCACCCCTCCACTTT.

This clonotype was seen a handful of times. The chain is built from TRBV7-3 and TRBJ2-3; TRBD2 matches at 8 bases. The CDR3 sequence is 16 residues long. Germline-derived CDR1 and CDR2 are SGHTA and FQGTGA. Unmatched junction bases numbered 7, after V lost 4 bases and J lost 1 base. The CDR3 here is CASSSAGGRGTDTQYF. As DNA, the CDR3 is TGTGCCAGCAGCTCGGCGGGGGGACGGGGCACAGATACGCAGTATTTT.

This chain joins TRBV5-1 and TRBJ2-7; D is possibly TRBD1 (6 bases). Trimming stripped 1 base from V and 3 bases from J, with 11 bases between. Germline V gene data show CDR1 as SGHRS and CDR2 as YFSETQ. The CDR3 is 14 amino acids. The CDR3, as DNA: TGCGCCAGCAGCTTGCGAACAGGGAGCTACGAGCAGTACTTC. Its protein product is CASSLRTGSYEQYF.

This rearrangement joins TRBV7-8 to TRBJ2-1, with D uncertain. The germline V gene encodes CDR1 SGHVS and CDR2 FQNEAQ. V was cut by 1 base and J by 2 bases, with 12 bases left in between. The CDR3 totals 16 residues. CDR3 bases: TGTGCCAGCAGCTTAGTTCCGTTGTCGCCCTACAATGAGCAGTTCTTC. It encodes CASSLVPLSPYNEQFF.

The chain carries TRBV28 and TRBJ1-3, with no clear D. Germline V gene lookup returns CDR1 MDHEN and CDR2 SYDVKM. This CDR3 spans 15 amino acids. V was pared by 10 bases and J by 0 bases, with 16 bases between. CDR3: CATNGPPTSGNTIYF. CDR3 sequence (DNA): TGTGCCACTAACGGACCGCCGACCTCTGGAAACACCATATATTTT.

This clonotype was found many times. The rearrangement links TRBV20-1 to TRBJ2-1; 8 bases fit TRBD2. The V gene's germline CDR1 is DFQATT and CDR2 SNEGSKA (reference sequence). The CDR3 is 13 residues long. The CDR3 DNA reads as TGCAGCGCCGGGACTAGTGCTTACAATGAGCAGTTCTTC. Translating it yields CSAGTSAYNEQFF.

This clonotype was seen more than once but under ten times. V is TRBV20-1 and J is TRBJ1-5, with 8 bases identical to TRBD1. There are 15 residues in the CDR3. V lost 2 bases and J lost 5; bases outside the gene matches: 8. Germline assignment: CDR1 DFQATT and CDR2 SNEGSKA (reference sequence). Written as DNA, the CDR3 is TGCAGTGCTAGACTGCCCGGACAGGGATATCAGCCCCAGCATTTT. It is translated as CSARLPGQGYQPQHF.

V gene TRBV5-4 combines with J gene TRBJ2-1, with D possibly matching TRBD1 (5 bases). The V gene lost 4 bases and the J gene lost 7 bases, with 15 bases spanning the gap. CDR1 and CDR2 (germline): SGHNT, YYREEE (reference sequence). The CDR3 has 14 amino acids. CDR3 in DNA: TGTGCCAGCAGCCACAGGTCCGTATTGAATGAGCAGTTCTTC. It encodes CASSHRSVLNEQFF.